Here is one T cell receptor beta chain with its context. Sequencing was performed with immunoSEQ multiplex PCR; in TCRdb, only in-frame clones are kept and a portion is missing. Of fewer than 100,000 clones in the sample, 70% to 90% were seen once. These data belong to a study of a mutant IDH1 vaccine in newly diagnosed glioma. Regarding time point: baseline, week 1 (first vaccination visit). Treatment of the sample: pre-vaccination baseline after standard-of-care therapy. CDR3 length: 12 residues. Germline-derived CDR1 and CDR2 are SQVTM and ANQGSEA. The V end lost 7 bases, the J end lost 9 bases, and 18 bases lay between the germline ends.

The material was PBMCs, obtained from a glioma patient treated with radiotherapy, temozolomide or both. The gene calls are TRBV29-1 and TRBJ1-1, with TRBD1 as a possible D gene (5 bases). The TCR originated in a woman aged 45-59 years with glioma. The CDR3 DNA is TGCAGCGCCGTTGCCCCAGGGAGCCAAGCTTTCTTT. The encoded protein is CSAVAPGSQAFF.